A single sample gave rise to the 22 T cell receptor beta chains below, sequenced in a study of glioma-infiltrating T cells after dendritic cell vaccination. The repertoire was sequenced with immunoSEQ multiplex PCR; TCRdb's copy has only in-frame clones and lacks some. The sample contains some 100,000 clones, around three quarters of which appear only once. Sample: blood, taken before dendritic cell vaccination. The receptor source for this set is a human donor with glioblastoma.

Here the CDR3 reads CASSSPRGSSYNEQFF. For the CDR3, the DNA is TGTGCCAGCAGCTCCCCTCGCGGGTCCTCCTACAATGAGCAGTTCTTC. V and J are TRBV7-9 and TRBJ2-1; D might be TRBD2 (5 bases). The length of the CDR3 is 16 residues. The germline V and J ends were trimmed by 4 bases and 0 bases, with 13 bases remaining between them. Looked up from germline, CDR1 is SEHNR and CDR2 is FQNEAQ (reference sequence).

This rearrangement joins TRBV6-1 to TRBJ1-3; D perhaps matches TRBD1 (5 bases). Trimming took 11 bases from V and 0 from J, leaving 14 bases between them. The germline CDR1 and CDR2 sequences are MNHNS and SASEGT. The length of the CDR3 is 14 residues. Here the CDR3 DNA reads TGTGCCGCCCGGACACCACGCTCTGGAAACACCATATATTTT. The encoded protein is CAARTPRSGNTIYF.

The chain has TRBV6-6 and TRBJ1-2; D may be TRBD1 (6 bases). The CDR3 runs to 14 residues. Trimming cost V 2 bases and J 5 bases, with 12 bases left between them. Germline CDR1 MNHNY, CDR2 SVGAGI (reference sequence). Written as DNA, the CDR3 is TGTGCCAGCAGTTACAGTAGGGGGGGATATGGCTACACCTTC. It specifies CASSYSRGGYGYTF.

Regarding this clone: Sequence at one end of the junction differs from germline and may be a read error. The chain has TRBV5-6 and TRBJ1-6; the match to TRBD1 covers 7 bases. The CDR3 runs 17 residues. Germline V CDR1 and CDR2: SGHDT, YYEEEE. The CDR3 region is CASSPRLGQFYYSPLHF. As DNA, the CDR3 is TGTGCCAGCAGCCCGAGACTGGGACAGTTCTATTATTCACCCCTCCACTTT.

CDR3 sequence (DNA): TGCGCCAGCAGTCAATCTGACGAACAGCCTTCCTACGAGCAGTACTTC. Protein: CASSQSDEQPSYEQYF. J is TRBJ2-7 and V is TRBV23-1; no firm D call. TRBV23-1 belongs to the ORF category, with a function that is uncertain. The CDR3 length is 16 residues. V lost 0 bases, J lost 1 base, and 13 bases lay in between.

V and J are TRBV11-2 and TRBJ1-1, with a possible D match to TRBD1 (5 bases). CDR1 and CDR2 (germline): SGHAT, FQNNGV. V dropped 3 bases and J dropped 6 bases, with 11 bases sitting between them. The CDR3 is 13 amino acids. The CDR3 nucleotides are TGTGCCAGCAGCTTCGCAGGGTCACCTGAAGCTTTCTTT. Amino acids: CASSFAGSPEAFF.

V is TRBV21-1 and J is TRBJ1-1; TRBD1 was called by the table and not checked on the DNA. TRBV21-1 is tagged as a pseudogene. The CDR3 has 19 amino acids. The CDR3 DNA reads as TGTGCCAGCAGCAAGCAGACCGCCGGGACAGGGGGAGGATACAGTGAAGCTTTCTTT. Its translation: CASSKQTAGTGGGYSEAFF.

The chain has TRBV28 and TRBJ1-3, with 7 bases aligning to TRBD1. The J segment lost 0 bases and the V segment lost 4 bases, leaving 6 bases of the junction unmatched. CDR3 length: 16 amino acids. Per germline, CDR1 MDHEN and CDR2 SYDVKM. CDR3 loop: CASSSWTGNSGNTIYF. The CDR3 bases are TGTGCCAGCAGTTCCTGGACAGGAAACTCTGGAAACACCATATATTTT.

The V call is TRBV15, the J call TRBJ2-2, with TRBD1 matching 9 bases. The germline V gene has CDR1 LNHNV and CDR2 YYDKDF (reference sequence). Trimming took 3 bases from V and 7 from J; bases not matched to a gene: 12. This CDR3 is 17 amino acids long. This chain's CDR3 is CATSSNPGQGNFGELFF. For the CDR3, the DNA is TGTGCCACCAGCAGTAACCCGGGACAGGGTAATTTCGGGGAGCTGTTTTTT. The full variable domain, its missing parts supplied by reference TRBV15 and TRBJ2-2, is DAMVIQNPRYQVTQFGKPVTLSCSQTLNHNVMYWYQQKSSQAPKLLFHYYDKDFNNEADTPDNFQSRRPNTSFCFLDIRSPGLGDTAMYLCATSSNPGQGNFGELFFGEGSRLTVL.

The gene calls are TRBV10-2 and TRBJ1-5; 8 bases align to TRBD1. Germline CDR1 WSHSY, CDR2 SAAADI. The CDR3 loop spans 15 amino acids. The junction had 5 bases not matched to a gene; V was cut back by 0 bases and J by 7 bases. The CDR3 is CASSESQGGRQPQHF. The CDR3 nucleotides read TGCGCCAGCAGTGAGTCACAGGGGGGCAGGCAGCCCCAGCATTTT.

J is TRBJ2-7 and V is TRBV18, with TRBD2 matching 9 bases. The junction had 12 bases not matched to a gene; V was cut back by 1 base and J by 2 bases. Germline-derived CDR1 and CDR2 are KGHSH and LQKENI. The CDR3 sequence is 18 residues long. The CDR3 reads CASSPRVSGLATTYEQYF. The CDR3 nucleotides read TGTGCCAGCTCACCACGGGTCTCAGGACTAGCGACTACCTACGAGCAGTACTTC.

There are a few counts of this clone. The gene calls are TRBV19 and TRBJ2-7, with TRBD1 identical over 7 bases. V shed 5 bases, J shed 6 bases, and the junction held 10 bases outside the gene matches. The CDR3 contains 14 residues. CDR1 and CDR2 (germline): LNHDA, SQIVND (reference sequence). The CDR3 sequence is CASSARQGPGEQYF. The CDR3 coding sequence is TGTGCCAGTAGTGCCCGACAGGGACCGGGCGAGCAGTACTTC.

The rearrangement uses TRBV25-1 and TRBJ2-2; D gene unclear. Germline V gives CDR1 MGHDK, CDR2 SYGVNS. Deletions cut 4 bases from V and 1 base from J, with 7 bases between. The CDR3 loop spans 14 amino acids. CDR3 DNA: TGTGCCAGCAGTGCAGCAGGGAACACCGGGGAGCTGTTTTTT. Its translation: CASSAAGNTGELFF.

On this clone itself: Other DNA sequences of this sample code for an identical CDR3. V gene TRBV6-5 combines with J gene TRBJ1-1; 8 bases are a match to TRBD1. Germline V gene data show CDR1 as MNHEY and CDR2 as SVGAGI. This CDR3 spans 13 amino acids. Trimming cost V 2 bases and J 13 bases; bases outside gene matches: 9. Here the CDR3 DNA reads TGTGCCAGCAGTTACAATTTGGGACAGGTACTTTTCTTT. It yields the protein CASSYNLGQVLFF.

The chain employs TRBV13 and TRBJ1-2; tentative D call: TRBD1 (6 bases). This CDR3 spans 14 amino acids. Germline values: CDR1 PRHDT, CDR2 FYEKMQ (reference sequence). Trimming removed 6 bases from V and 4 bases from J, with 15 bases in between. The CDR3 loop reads CASSPRGQIYGYTF. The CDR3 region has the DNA TGTGCCAGCAGTCCCCGAGGACAGATCTATGGCTACACCTTC.

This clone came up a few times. CDR3: CASSDLAGVSGELFF. For the CDR3, the DNA is TGTGCCAGCAGTGACCTAGCGGGAGTGTCTGGGGAGCTGTTTTTT. The rearrangement joins TRBV6-1 to TRBJ2-2; 10 bases agree with TRBD2. Germline V gene lookup returns CDR1 MNHNS and CDR2 SASEGT. The V gene end was trimmed by 3 bases and the J gene end by 8 bases; junction bases not matched to a gene: 6. This CDR3 spans 15 amino acids.

The DNA for the CDR3 is TGTGCCTGGAGTTCGCGCCCCCGGGACAGGGGGTTTCCCGGCTACACCTTC. This gives the protein CAWSSRPRDRGFPGYTF. The V gene is TRBV30, the J gene TRBJ1-2; 11 nucleotides line up with TRBD1. This CDR3 spans 17 amino acids. The V and J ends lost 2 bases and 8 bases, in that order; junction bases with no gene match: 16. Per the germline V gene, CDR1 is GTSNPN and CDR2 is SVGIG (reference sequence).

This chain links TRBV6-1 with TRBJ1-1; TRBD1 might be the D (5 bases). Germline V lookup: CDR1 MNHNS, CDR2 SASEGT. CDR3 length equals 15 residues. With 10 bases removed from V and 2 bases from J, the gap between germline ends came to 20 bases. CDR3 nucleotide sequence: TGTGCCACCCAGGGCAGGGAAGGCGGCAACACTGAAGCTTTCTTT. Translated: CATQGREGGNTEAFF.

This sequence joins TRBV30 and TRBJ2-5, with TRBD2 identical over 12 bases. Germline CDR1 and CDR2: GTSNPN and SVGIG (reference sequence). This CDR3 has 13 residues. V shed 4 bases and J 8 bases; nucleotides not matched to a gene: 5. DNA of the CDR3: TGTGCCTGGATGCTAGCGGGAGGGGGTACCCAGTACTTC. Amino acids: CAWMLAGGGTQYF.

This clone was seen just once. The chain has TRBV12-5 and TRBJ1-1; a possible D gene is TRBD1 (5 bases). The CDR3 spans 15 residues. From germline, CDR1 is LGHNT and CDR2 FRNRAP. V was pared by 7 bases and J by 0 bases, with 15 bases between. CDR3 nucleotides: TGTGCTAGTGTCGAGGACATATTAATGAACACTGAAGCTTTCTTT. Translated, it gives CASVEDILMNTEAFF.

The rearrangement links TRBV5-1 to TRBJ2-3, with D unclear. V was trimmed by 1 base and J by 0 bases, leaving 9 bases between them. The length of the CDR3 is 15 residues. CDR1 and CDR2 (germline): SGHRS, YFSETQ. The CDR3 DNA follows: TGCGCCAGCAGCTTGAGTCCAGGTAGCACAGATACGCAGTATTTT. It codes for CASSLSPGSTDTQYF.

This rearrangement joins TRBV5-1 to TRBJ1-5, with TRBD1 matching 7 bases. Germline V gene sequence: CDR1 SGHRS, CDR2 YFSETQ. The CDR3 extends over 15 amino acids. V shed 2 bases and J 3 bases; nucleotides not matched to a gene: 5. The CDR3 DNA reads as TGCGCCAGCAGCTTTACAGGGGAGTCCAATCAGCCCCAGCATTTT. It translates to CASSFTGESNQPQHF.